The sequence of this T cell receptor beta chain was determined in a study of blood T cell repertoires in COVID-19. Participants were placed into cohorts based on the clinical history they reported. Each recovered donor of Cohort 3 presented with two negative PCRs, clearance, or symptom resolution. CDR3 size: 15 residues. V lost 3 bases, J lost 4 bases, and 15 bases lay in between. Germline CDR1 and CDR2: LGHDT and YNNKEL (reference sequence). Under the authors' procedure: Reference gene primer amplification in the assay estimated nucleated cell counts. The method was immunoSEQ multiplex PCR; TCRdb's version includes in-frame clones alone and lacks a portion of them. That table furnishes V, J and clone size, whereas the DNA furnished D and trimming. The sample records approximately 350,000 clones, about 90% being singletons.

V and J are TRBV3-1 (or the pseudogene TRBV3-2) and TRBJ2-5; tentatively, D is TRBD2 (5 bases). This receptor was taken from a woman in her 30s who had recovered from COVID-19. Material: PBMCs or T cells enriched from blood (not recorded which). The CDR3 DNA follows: TGTGCCAGCAGCCAGGGTCGAGGGTTTGGAGAGACCCAGTACTTC. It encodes CASSQGRGFGETQYF.